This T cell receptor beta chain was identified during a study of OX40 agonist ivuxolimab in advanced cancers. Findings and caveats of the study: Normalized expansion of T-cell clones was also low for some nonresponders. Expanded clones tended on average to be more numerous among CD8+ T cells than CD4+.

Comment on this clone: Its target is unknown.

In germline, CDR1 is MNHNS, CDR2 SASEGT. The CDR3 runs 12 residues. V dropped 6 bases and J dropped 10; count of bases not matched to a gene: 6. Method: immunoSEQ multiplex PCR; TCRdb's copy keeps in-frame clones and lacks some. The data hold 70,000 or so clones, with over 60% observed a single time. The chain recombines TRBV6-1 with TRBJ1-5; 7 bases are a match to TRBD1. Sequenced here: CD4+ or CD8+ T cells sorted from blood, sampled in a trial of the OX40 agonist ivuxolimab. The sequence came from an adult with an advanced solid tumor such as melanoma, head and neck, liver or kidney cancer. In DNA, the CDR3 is TGTGCCAGCAGCTACCGGACAGGACCCCAGCATTTT. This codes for CASSYRTGPQHF.